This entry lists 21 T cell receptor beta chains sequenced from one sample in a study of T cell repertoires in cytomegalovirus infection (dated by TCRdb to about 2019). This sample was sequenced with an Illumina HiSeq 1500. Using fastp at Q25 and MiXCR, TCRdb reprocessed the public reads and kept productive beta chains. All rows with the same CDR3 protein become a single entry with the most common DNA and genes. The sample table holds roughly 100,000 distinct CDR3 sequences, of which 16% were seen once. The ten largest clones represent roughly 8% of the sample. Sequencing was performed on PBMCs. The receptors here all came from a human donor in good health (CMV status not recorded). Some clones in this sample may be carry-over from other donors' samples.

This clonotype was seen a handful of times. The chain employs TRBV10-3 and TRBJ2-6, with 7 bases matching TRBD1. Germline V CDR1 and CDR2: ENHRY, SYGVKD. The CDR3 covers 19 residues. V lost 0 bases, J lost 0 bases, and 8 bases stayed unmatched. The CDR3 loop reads CAISESLGQRSSGANVLTF. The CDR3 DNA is TGTGCCATCAGTGAGTCACTGGGACAGCGAAGCTCTGGGGCCAACGTCCTGACTTTC.

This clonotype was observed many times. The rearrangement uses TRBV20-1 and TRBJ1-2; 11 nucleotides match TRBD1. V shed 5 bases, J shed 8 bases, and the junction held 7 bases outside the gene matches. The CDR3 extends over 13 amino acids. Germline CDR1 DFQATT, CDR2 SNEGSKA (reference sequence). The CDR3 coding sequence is TGCAGTGCTTGGGACAGGGGGGGTAGGGGCTACACCTTC. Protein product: CSAWDRGGRGYTF.

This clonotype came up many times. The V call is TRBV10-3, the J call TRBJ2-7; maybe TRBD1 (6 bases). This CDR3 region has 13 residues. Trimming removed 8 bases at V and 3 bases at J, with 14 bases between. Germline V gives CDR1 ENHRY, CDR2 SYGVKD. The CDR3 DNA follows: TGTGCCATCGCCGACAGGAGCCACTACGAGCAGTACTTC. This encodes CAIADRSHYEQYF.

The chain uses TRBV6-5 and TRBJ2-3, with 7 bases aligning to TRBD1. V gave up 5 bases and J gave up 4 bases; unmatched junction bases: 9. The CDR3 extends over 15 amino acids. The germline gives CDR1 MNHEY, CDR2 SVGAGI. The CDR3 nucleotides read TGTGCCAGCAGTAACGACAGGGATCAAGCAGATACGCAGTATTTT. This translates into CASSNDRDQADTQYF.

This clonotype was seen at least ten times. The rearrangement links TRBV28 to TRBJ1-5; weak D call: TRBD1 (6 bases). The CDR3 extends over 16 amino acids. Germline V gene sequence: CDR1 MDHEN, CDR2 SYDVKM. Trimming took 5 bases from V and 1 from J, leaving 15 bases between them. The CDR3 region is CASSHGQTLSNQPQHF. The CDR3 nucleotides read TGTGCCAGCAGTCACGGACAGACTCTAAGCAATCAGCCCCAGCATTTT.

The CDR3 sequence is CASSAGTIQETQYF. In nucleotides, the CDR3 is TGTGCCAGCAGCGCCGGGACAATCCAAGAGACCCAGTACTTC. The rearrangement uses TRBV7-3 and TRBJ2-5; perhaps TRBD1 as D (6 bases). This CDR3 spans 14 amino acids. Trimming took 5 bases from V and 1 from J, leaving 11 bases between them. CDR1 SGHTA and CDR2 FQGTGA come from the germline V gene.

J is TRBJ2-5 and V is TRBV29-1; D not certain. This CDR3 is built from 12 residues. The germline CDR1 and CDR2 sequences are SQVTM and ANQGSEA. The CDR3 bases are TGCAGTATCCTTGCGCATCAAGAGACCCAGTACTTC. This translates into CSILAHQETQYF.

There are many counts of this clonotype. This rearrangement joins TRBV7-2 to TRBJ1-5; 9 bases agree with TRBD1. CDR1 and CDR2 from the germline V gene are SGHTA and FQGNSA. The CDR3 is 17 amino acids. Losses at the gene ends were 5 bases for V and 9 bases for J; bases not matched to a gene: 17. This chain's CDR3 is CASSRQPGQGTEGPQHF. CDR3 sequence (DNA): TGTGCCAGCAGCCGACAACCGGGACAGGGAACGGAAGGGCCCCAGCATTTT.

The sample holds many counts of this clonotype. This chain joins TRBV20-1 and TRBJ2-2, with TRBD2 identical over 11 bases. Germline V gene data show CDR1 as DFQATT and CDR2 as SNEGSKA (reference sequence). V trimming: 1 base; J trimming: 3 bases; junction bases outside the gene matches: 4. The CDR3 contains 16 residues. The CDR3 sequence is CSARVSGGADTGELFF. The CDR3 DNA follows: TGCAGTGCTAGAGTTAGCGGGGGGGCTGACACCGGGGAGCTGTTTTTT.

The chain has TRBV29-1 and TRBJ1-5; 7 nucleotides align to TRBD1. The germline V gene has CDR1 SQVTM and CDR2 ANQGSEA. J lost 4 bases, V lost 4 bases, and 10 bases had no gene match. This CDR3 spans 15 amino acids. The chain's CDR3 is CSVVEKGGRNQPQHF. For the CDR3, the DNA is TGCAGCGTTGTTGAGAAAGGGGGCAGGAATCAGCCCCAGCATTTT. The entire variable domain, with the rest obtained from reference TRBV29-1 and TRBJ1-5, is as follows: SAVISQKPSRDICQRGTSLTIQCQVDSQVTMMFWYRQQPGQSLTLIATANQGSEATYESGFVIDKFPISRPNLTFSTLTVSNMSPEDSSIYLCSVVEKGGRNQPQHFGDGTRLSIL.

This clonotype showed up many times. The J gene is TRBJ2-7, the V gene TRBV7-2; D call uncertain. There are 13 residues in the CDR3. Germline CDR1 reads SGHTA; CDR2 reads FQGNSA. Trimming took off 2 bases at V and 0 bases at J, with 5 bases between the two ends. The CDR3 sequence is CASSLSVSYEQYF. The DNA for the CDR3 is TGTGCCAGCAGCTTATCCGTCTCCTACGAGCAGTACTTC.

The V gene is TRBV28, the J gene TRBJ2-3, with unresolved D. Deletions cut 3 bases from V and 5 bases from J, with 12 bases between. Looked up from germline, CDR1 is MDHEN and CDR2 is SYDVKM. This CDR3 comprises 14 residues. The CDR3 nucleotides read TGTGCCAGCAGTTTCGGAAACCCACAAGATACGCAGTATTTT. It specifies CASSFGNPQDTQYF. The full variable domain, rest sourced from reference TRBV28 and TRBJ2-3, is DVKVTQSSRYLVKRTGEKVFLECVQDMDHENMFWYRQDPGLGLRLIYFSYDVKMKEKGDIPEGYSVSREKKERFSLILESASTNQTSMYLCASSFGNPQDTQYFGPGTRLTVL.

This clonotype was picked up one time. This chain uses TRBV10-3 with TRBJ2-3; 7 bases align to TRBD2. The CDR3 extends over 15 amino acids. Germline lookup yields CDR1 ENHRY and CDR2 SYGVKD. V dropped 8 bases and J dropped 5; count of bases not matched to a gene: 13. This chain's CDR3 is CAIRAGWGPGDTQYF. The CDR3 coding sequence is TGTGCCATCCGAGCGGGGTGGGGCCCGGGAGATACGCAGTATTTT.

Written as DNA, the CDR3 is TGCAGTGCTAGCCAGGGTAACTATGGCTACACCTTC. Encoded protein: CSASQGNYGYTF. The rearrangement links TRBV20-1 to TRBJ1-2; tentatively, D is TRBD1 (5 bases). Germline-derived CDR1 and CDR2 are DFQATT and SNEGSKA (reference sequence). V gave up 3 bases and J gave up 1 base, with 6 bases separating them. CDR3 size: 12 residues.

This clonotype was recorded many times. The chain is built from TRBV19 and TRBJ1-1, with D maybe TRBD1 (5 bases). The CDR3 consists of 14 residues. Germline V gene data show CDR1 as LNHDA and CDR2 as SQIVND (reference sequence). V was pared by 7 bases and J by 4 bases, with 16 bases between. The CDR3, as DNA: TGTGCCAGTACTTTCTCAGGGAAGAGCACTGAAGCTTTCTTT. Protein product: CASTFSGKSTEAFF.

The chain's CDR3 is CASSPLLQQTYEQYF. The CDR3 nucleotides are TGTGCCAGCTCACCACTGTTACAGCAAACCTACGAGCAGTACTTC. This rearrangement joins TRBV18 to TRBJ2-7; D is unclear. Germline V gene data show CDR1 as KGHSH and CDR2 as LQKENI. The CDR3 totals 15 residues. Trimming shortened V by 1 base and J by 2 bases, and 12 bases separated the two germline ends.

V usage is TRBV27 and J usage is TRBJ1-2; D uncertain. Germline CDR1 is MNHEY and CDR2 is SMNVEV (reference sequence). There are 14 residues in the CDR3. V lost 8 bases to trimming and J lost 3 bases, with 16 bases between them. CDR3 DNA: TGTGCCAGCTCCACGACTTCCCGTGACTATGGCTACACCTTC. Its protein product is CASSTTSRDYGYTF.

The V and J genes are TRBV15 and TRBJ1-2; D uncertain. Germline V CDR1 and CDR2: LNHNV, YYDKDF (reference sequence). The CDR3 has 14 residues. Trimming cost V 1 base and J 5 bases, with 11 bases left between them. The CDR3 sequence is CATSRGETTYGYTF. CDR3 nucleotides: TGTGCCACCAGCAGAGGAGAGACTACATATGGCTACACCTTC.

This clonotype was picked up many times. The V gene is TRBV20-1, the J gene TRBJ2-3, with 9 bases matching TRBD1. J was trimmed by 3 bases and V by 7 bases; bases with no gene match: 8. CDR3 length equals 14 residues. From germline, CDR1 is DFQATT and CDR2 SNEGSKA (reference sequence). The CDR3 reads CSGAGQGTTDTQYF. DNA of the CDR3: TGCAGTGGCGCTGGACAGGGGACAACAGATACGCAGTATTTT.

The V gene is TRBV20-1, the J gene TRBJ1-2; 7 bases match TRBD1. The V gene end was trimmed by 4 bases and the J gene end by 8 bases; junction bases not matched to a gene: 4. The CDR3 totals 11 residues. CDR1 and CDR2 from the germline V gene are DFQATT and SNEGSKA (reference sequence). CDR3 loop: CSAKGAGGYTF. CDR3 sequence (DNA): TGCAGTGCTAAGGGGGCGGGGGGCTACACCTTC.

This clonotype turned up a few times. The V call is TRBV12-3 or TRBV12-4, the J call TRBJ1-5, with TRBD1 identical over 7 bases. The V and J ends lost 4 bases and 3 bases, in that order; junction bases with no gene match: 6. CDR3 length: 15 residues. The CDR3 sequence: CASSSGTVPNQPQHF. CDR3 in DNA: TGTGCCAGCAGTTCCGGGACAGTACCCAATCAGCCCCAGCATTTT.